The sequence of this TCR beta chain was determined in a study of T cell responses to AZD1222 COVID-19 vaccine. The count of this clone is one. From germline, CDR1 is LNHDA and CDR2 SQIVND (reference sequence). The CDR3 totals 15 residues. The V gene lost 3 bases and the J gene lost 6 bases, with 12 bases spanning the gap. Sequencing used immunoSEQ multiplex PCR; TCRdb keeps in-frame clones, though not all of them. The sample lists roughly 65,000 clones; 80% to 85% were seen once. The chain carries TRBV19 and TRBJ1-6; D call uncertain. The TCR sequence derives from an adult in good health. The sample here was peripheral blood, taken on day 0 of AZD1222 vaccination. The CDR3 protein is CASSMAARGNSPLHF. The CDR3 coding sequence is TGTGCCAGTAGTATGGCCGCGCGGGGTAATTCACCCCTCCACTTT.